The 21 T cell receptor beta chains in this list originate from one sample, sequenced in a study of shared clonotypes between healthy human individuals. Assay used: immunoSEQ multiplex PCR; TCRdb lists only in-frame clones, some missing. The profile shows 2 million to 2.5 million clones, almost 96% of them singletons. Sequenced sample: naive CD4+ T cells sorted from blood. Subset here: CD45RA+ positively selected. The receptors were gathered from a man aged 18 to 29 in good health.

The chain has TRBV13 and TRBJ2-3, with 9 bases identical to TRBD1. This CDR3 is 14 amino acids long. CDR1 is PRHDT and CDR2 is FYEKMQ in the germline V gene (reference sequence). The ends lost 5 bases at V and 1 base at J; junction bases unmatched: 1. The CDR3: CASSRDRGTDTQYF. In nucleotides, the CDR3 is TGTGCCAGCAGCCGGGACAGGGGCACAGATACGCAGTATTTT.

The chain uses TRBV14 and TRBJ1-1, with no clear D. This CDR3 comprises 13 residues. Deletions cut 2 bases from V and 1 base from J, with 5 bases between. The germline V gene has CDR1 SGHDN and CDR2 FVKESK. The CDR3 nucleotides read TGTGCCAGCAGCCAAATTCGGAACACTGAAGCTTTCTTT. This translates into CASSQIRNTEAFF. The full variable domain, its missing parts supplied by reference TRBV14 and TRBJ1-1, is EAGVTQFPSHSVIEKGQTVTLRCDPISGHDNLYWYRRVMGKEIKFLLHFVKESKQDESGMPNNRFLAERTGGTYSTLKVQPAELEDSGVYFCASSQIRNTEAFFGQGTRLTVV.

CDR3 amino acids: CAISDRRDGELFF. The CDR3 nucleotides read TGTGCCATCAGTGATAGACGGGACGGGGAGCTGTTTTTT. The chain employs TRBV10-3 and TRBJ2-2; D might be TRBD2 (5 bases). Between the trimmed V and J ends, which lost 3 bases and 7 bases, there was a span of 9 bases. This CDR3 has 13 amino acids. Germline assignment: CDR1 ENHRY and CDR2 SYGVKD.

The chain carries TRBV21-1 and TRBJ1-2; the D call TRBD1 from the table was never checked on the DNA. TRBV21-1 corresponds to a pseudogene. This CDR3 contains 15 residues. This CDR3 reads CASSKLGQINYGYTF. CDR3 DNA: TGTGCCAGCAGCAAACTTGGACAGATTAACTATGGCTACACCTTC.

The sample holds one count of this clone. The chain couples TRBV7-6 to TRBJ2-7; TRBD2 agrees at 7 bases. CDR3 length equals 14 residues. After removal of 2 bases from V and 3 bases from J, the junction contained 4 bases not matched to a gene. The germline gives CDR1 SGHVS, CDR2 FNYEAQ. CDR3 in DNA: TGTGCCAGCAGCTTATGGGCGGGGGACTACGAGCAGTACTTC. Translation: CASSLWAGDYEQYF.

In DNA form, the CDR3 reads TGTGCCAGCAGTTTGACTTCAGGGAATAATTCACCCCTCCACTTT. It specifies CASSLTSGNNSPLHF. The chain combines TRBV27 with TRBJ1-6, with D perhaps matching TRBD1 (5 bases). Trimming stripped 3 bases from V and 5 bases from J, with 11 bases between. The CDR3 totals 15 residues. The V gene's germline CDR1 is MNHEY and CDR2 SMNVEV (reference sequence).

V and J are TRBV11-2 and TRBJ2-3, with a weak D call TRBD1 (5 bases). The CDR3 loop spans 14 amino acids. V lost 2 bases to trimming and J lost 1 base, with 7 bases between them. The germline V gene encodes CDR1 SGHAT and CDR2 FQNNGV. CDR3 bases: TGTGCCAGCAGCTTAATCAGGGGCACAGATACGCAGTATTTT. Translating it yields CASSLIRGTDTQYF.

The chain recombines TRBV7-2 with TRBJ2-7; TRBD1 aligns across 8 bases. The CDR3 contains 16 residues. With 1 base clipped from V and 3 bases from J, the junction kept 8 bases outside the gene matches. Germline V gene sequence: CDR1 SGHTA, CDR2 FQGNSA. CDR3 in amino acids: CASSLGRDRRYYEQYF. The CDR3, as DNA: TGTGCCAGCAGCTTAGGCCGGGACAGGCGCTACTACGAGCAGTACTTC.

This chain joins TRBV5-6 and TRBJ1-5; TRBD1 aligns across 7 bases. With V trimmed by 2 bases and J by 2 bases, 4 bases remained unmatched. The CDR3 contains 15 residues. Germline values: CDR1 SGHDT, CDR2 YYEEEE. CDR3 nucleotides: TGTGCCAGCAGCTTACAGGGGTTAGGCAATCAGCCCCAGCATTTT. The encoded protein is CASSLQGLGNQPQHF.

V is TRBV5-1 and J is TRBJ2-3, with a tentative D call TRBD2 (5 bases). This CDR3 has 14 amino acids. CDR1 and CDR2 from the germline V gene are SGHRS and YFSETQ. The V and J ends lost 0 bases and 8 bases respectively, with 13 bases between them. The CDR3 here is CASSLGSGAGTQYF. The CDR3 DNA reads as TGCGCCAGCAGCTTGGGCAGCGGCGCAGGTACGCAGTATTTT.

The CDR3 sequence: CASSPDRGGYTF. For the CDR3, the DNA is TGTGCCAGCAGCCCTGACAGGGGGGGCTACACCTTC. The J gene is TRBJ1-2, the V gene TRBV14; 9 bases align to TRBD1. V was clipped by 4 bases and J by 8 bases; unmatched bases: 2. Per the germline V gene, CDR1 is SGHDN and CDR2 is FVKESK. The CDR3 extends over 12 amino acids.

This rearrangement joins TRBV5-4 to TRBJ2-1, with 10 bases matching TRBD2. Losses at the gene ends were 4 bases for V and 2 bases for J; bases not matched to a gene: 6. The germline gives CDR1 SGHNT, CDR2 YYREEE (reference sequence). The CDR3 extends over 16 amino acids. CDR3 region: CASSVTSGIAYNEQFF. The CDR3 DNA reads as TGTGCCAGCAGCGTAACTAGCGGGATTGCCTACAATGAGCAGTTCTTC. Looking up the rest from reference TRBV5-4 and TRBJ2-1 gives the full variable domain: ETGVTQSPTHLIKTRGQQVTLRCSSQSGHNTVSWYQQALGQGPQFIFQYYREEENGRGNFPPRFSGLQFPNYSSELNVNALELDDSALYLCASSVTSGIAYNEQFFGPGTRLTVL.

The DNA of the CDR3 is TGTGCCAGCAGTGATAACGTCTACAATGAGCAGTTCTTC. Translating gives CASSDNVYNEQFF. The chain carries TRBV2 and TRBJ2-1; no reliable D call. V shed 3 bases and J shed 3 bases, with 6 bases lying between them. This CDR3 is 13 amino acids long. CDR1 and CDR2 (germline): SNHLY, FYNNEI.

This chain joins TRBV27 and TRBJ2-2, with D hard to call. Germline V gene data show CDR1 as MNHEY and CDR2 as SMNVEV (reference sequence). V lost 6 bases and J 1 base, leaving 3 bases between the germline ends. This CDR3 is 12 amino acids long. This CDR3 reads CASRENTGELFF. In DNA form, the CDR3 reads TGTGCCAGCAGGGAGAACACCGGGGAGCTGTTTTTT.

CDR3: CASSARQGRGGNTIYF. The CDR3, as DNA: TGTGCCAGCAGCGCCCGACAGGGAAGGGGCGGAAACACCATATATTTT. The V and J genes are TRBV5-4 and TRBJ1-3; 7 bases agree with TRBD1. J lost 4 bases, V lost 4 bases, and 11 bases had no gene match. The V gene's germline CDR1 is SGHNT and CDR2 YYREEE (reference sequence). This CDR3 region has 16 residues. Variable domain in full (rest from reference TRBV5-4 and TRBJ1-3): ETGVTQSPTHLIKTRGQQVTLRCSSQSGHNTVSWYQQALGQGPQFIFQYYREEENGRGNFPPRFSGLQFPNYSSELNVNALELDDSALYLCASSARQGRGGNTIYFGEGSWLTVV.

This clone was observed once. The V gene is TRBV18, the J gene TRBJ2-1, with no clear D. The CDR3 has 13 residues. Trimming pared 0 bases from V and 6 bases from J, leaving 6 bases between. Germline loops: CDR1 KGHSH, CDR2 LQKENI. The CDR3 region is CASSPPYFNEQFF. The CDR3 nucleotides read TGTGCCAGCTCACCACCGTATTTCAATGAGCAGTTCTTC. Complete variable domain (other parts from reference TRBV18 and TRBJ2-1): NAGVMQNPRHLVRRRGQEARLRCSPMKGHSHVYWYRQLPEEGLKFMVYLQKENIIDESGMPKERFSAEFPKEGPSILRIQQVVRGDSAAYFCASSPPYFNEQFFGPGTRLTVL.

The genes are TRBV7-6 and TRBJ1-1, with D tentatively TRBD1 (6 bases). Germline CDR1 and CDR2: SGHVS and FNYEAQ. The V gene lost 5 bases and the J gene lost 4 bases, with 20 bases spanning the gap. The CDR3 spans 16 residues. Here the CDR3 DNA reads TGTGCCAGCAGCCAGCCTTCAGGGGTACCGTCCACTGAAGCTTTCTTT. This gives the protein CASSQPSGVPSTEAFF.

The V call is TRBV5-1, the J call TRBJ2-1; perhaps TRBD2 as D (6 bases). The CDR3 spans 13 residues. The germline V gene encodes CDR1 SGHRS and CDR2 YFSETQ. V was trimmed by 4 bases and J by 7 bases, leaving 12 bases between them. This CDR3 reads CASSAGLLNEQFF. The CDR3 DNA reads TGCGCCAGCAGCGCGGGACTGCTGAATGAGCAGTTCTTC.

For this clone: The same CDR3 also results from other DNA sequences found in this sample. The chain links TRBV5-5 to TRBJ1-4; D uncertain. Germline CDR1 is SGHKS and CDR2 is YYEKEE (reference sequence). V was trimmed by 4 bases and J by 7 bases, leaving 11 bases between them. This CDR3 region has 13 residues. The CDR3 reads CASSRVAGEKLFF. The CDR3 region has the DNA TGTGCCAGCAGCCGTGTTGCGGGTGAAAAACTGTTTTTT.

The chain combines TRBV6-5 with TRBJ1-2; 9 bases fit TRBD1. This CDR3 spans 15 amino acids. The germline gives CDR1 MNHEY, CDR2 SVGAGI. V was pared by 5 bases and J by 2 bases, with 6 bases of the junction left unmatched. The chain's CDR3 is CASSNPGQGNYGYTF. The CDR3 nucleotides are TGTGCCAGCAGTAACCCGGGACAGGGCAACTATGGCTACACCTTC.

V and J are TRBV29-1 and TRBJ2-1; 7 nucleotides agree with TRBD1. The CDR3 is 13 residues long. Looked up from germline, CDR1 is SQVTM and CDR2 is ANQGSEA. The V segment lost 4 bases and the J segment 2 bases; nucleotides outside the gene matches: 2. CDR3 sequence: CSVAGGAYNEQFF. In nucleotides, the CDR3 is TGCAGCGTTGCAGGGGGTGCCTACAATGAGCAGTTCTTC.